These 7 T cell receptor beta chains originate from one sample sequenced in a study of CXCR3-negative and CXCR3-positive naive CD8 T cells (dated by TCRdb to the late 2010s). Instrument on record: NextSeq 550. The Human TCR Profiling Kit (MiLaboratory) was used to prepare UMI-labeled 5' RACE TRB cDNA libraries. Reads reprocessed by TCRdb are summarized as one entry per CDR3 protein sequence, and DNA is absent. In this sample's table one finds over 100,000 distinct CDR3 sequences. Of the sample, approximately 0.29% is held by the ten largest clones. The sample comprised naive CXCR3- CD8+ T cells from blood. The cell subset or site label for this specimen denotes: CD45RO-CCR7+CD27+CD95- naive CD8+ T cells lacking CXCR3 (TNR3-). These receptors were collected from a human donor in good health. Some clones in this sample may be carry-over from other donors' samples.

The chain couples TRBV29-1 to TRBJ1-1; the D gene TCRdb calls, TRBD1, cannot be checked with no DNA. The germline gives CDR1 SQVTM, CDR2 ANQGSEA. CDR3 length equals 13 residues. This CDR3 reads CSVVRDNLPEAFF.

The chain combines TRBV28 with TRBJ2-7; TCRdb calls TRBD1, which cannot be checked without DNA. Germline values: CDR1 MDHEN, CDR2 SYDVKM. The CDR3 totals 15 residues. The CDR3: CASSPNRVPSYEQYF.

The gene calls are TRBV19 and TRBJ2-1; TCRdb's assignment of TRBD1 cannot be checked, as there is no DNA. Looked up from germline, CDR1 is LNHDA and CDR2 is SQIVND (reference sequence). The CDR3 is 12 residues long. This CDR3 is CASSPSGVEQFF.

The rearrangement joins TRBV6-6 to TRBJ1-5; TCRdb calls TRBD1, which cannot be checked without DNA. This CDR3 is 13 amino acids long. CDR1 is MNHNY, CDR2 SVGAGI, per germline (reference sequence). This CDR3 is CASRDRGNQPQHF.

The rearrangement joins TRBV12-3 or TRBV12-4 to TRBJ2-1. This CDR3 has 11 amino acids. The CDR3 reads CASSFMAEQDF.

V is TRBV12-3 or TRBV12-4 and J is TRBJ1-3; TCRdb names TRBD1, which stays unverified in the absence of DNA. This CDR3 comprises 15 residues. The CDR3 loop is CASSPTGTNRNTIYF.

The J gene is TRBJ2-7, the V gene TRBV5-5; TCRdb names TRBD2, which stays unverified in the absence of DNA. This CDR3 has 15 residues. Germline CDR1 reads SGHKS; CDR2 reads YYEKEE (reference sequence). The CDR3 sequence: CASSLGRDIAYEQYF.